A selection of T cell receptor beta chains follows, all from one sample in a study of identical twins. A single record per CDR3 protein comes from TCRdb applying MiXCR to the 5' RACE reads. The sample lists around 1.7 million distinct CDR3 sequences; around 33% were seen once. Material for sequencing was cord blood. These receptors were obtained from a newborn girl in good health. CDR3s include the opening cysteine and the closing phenylalanine or tryptophan. D genes are given only for firm matches. Some rows mark clone size as missing; the rest say once, few, many or name a class of expanded clone.

size: -
V: TRBV3-1
J: TRBJ2-3
D: TRBD2
DNA: TGTGCCAGCAGCGGGCCGGGACTAGCGGGAGTTACAGATACGCAGTATTTT
CDR3: CASSGPGLAGVTDTQYF

size: many
V: TRBV2
J: TRBJ2-7
D: -
DNA: TGTGCCAGCAGTGAACTCCACGAGCAGTACTTC
CDR3: CASSELHEQYF

size: -
V: TRBV27
J: TRBJ1-4
D: TRBD1
DNA: TGTGCCAGCAGTTTTCTGGGACAGGGTTCCGAAAAACTGTTTTTT
CDR3: CASSFLGQGSEKLFF

size: few
V: TRBV7-2
J: TRBJ2-7
D: TRBD2
DNA: TGTGCCAGCAGCTTAGGGATTAGCGGGAGTAGCGAGCAGTACTTC
CDR3: CASSLGISGSSEQYF

size: -
V: TRBV4-2
J: TRBJ2-7
D: TRBD1
DNA: TGTGCCAGCAGCCAAGCTTCGGGACAGGGGGCGTACGAGCAGTACTTC
CDR3: CASSQASGQGAYEQYF

size: -
V: TRBV27
J: TRBJ1-1
D: -
DNA: TGTGCCAGCAGTTTATCGCCCGGGCGGGGCACTGAAGCTTTCTTT
CDR3: CASSLSPGRGTEAFF

size: -
V: TRBV6-5
J: TRBJ2-3
D: TRBD2
DNA: TGTGCCAGCAGTTACTCACTAGCGGGAGTTGCTTATACGCAGTATTTT
CDR3: CASSYSLAGVAYTQYF

size: few
V: TRBV2
J: TRBJ2-1
D: -
DNA: TGTGCCAGCAGCGGGCTAGTGGGCAACAATGAGCAGTTCTTC
CDR3: CASSGLVGNNEQFF

size: few
V: TRBV4-1
J: TRBJ1-2
D: TRBD1
DNA: TGCGCCAGCAGCCAAACCCTGGGACAGCGATATGGCTACACCTTC
CDR3: CASSQTLGQRYGYTF

size: -
V: TRBV9
J: TRBJ2-1
D: TRBD2
DNA: TGTGCCAGCAGCGTAGGGACTAGCGAGACCCAGTTCTTC
CDR3: CASSVGTSETQFF

size: many
V: TRBV2
J: TRBJ2-3
D: TRBD2
DNA: TGTGCCAGCAGTGATTTCGGGACTAGCGGGAGAACAGATACGCAGTATTTT
CDR3: CASSDFGTSGRTDTQYF

size: -
V: TRBV25-1
J: TRBJ1-1
D: -
DNA: TGTGCCAGCAGTGAATGGGGCGCCGGTGAAGCTTTCTTT
CDR3: CASSEWGAGEAFF

size: -
V: TRBV7-2
J: TRBJ2-6
D: TRBD2
DNA: TGTGCCAGCAGCCCGCGGGGAGGGAGCGGGGCCAACGTCCTGACTTTC
CDR3: CASSPRGGSGANVLTF

size: many
V: TRBV28
J: TRBJ2-3
D: -
DNA: TGTGCCAGCAGTTTAGGGGGGAGTATGTATGGAGATACGCAGTATTTT
CDR3: CASSLGGSMYGDTQYF

size: few
V: TRBV6-5
J: TRBJ2-1
D: TRBD2
DNA: TGTGCCAGCAGTTACTATCGGGAGGCGAATGAGCAGTTCTTC
CDR3: CASSYYREANEQFF

size: -
V: TRBV12-3/TRBV12-4
J: TRBJ1-4
D: TRBD1
DNA: TGTGCCAGCAGCCCCGGGACAGGGCGCGGGGGGGAAAAACTGTTTTTT
CDR3: CASSPGTGRGGEKLFF

size: few
V: TRBV20-1
J: TRBJ2-7
D: TRBD1
DNA: TGCAGTCTTGCTAGGTCTCAGGGGGCACACGAGCAGTACTTC
CDR3: CSLARSQGAHEQYF

size: -
V: TRBV20-1
J: TRBJ1-5
D: -
DNA: TGCAGTGCTAGAGAGGGGCTTTTGGATCAGCCCCAGCATTTT
CDR3: CSAREGLLDQPQHF

size: -
V: TRBV3-1
J: TRBJ2-1
D: TRBD2
DNA: TGTGCCAGCAGCCGAACTGGGACTAGCTTCCCCCATGAGCAGTTCTTC
CDR3: CASSRTGTSFPHEQFF

size: -
V: TRBV13
J: TRBJ1-2
D: -
DNA: TGTGCCAGCAGCTTAAGCCCTTCCTGTGGCTACACCTTC
CDR3: CASSLSPSCGYTF

size: -
V: TRBV25-1
J: TRBJ2-1
D: TRBD2
DNA: TGTGCCAGCAGTGTGATCGGAAGCGGGGGCGGTTACAATGGGCAGTTCTTC
CDR3: CASSVIGSGGGYNGQFF

size: -
V: TRBV7-2
J: TRBJ1-1
D: -
DNA: TGTGCCAGCAGCTTAGCTTGGGGGGCAGGCACTGAAGCTTTCTTT
CDR3: CASSLAWGAGTEAFF

size: few
V: TRBV10-3
J: TRBJ1-1
D: -
DNA: TGTGCCATCAGTGAAAGGACACTTAACACTGAAGCTTTCTTT
CDR3: CAISERTLNTEAFF

size: -
V: TRBV23-1
J: TRBJ2-2
D: -
DNA: TGCGCCAGCAGTCACGGGAGTTTGAACACCGGGGAGCTGTTTTTT
CDR3: CASSHGSLNTGELFF

size: -
V: TRBV28
J: TRBJ1-2
D: -
DNA: TGTGCCAGCAGTGACGGGGGGGCCGGGGCTAACTATGGCTACACCTTC
CDR3: CASSDGGAGANYGYTF

size: -
V: TRBV4-2
J: TRBJ1-1
D: -
DNA: TGTGCCGGCAGCCAAGGTGGCACTGAAGCTTTCTTT
CDR3: CAGSQGGTEAFF

size: -
V: TRBV6-4
J: TRBJ1-1
D: -
DNA: TGTGCCAGCAGTGTTACGGGGGGTTACACTGAAGCTTTCTTT
CDR3: CASSVTGGYTEAFF

size: few
V: TRBV28
J: TRBJ1-5
D: TRBD1
DNA: TGTGCCAGCAGTCTCGACAGGGTAGTTTATAGCAATCAGCCCCAGCATTTT
CDR3: CASSLDRVVYSNQPQHF

size: -
V: TRBV20-1
J: TRBJ2-7
D: -
DNA: TGCAGTGCTAGTAATCGGCTAGCCACCTACGAGCAGTACTTC
CDR3: CSASNRLATYEQYF

size: -
V: TRBV20-1
J: TRBJ2-3
D: -
DNA: TGCAGTGCTAGAGTTTGGGGGGGCCCCACAGATACGCAGTATTTT
CDR3: CSARVWGGPTDTQYF

size: few
V: TRBV5-1
J: TRBJ1-2
D: TRBD1
DNA: TGTGCCAGCAGCTTGGACAGGGCCCTCTATGGCTACACCTTC
CDR3: CASSLDRALYGYTF

size: -
V: TRBV5-1
J: TRBJ2-3
D: -
DNA: TGCGCCAGCAGCAAAAGCACAGGGAGGAGGACAGATACGCAGTATTTT
CDR3: CASSKSTGRRTDTQYF

size: -
V: TRBV20-1
J: TRBJ1-2
D: TRBD1
DNA: TGCAGTGCCCCCCACAGGGGGCTTGATGGCTACACCTTC
CDR3: CSAPHRGLDGYTF

size: -
V: TRBV20-1
J: TRBJ1-1
D: TRBD1
DNA: TGCAGTGCTAGCAACAGGGGACCCACCCAGGCTTTCTTT
CDR3: CSASNRGPTQAFF